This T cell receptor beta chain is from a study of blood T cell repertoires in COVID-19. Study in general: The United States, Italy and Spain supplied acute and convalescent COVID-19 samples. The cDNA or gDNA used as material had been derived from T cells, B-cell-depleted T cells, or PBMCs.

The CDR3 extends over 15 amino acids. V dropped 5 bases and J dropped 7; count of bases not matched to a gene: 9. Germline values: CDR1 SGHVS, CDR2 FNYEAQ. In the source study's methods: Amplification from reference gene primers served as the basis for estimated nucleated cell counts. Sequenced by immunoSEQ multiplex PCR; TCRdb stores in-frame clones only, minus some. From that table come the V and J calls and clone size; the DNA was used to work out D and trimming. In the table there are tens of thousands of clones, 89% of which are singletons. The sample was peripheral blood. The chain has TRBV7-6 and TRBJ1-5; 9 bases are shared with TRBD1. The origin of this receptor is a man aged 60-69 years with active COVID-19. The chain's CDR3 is CASSQGTGREQPQHF. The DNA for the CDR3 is TGTGCCAGCAGCCAAGGGACAGGGAGGGAGCAGCCCCAGCATTTT.